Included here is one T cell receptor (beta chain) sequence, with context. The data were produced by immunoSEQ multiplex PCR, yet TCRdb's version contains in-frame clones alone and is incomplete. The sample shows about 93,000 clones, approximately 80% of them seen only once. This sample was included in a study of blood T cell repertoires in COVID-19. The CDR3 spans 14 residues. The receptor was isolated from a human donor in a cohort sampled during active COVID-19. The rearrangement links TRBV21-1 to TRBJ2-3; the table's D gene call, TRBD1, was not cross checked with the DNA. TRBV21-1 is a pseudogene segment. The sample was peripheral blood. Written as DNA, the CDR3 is TGTGCCAGCAGGCGGACCAGGGGGCTCGATACGCAGTATTTT. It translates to CASRRTRGLDTQYF.